Listed here is a single TCR beta chain. Its specificity is unknown. The source of the sample is a study of identifying expanded T cells in peripheral blood. Regarding the study as a whole: Differentially abundant clones: about 1.2 between replicates, around 16 at around 14 days, 18 to 20 at four.

TCRdb's table, derived via immunoSEQ multiplex PCR, lists solely in-frame clones and lacks some. In the table there are about 100,000 clones, roughly 88% of which are singletons. This clonotype was obtained from a person aged 18-69 years in good health. Material for sequencing was blood.

The CDR3 protein is CASNQRGQGTGELFF. In DNA, the CDR3 is TGTGCCAGCAACCAGCGGGGACAGGGTACCGGGGAGCTGTTTTTT. This chain joins TRBV4-2 and TRBJ2-2; 9 nucleotides align to TRBD1. The V gene end was trimmed by 7 bases and the J gene end by 5 bases; junction bases not matched to a gene: 8. The germline V gene encodes CDR1 LGHNA and CDR2 YNFKEQ. The CDR3 is made up of 15 amino acids.